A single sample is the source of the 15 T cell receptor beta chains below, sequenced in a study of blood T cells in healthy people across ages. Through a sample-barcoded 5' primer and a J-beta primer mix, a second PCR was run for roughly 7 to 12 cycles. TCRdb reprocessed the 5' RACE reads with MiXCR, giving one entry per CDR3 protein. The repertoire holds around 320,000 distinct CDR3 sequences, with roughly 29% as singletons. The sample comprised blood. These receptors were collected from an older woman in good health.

The CDR3 DNA follows: TGTGCCAGCAGCTCGGACAGGACCTCTGGAAACACCATATATTTT. Translating gives CASSSDRTSGNTIYF. The chain recombines TRBV9 with TRBJ1-3, with 7 bases lining up with TRBD1. CDR1 is SGDLS and CDR2 is YYNGEE in the germline V gene. V gave up 4 bases and J gave up 0 bases; unmatched junction bases: 4. This CDR3 is 15 amino acids long.

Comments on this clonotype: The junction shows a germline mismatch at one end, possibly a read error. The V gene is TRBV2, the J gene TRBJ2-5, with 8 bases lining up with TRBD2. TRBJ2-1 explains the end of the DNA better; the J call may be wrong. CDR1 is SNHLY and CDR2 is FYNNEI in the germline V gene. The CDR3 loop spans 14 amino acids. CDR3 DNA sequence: TGCGCCAGCCGCTTCCAGCGGGAGAGCAATGAGCAGTTCTTC. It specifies CASRFQRESNEQFF.

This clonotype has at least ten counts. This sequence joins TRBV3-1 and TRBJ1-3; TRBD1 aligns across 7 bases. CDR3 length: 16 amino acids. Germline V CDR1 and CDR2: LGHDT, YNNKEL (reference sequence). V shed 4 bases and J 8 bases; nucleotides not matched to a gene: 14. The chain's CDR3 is CASSLQAGTAGYTIYF. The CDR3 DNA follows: TGTGCCAGCAGCCTACAAGCCGGGACAGCCGGGTACACCATATATTTT. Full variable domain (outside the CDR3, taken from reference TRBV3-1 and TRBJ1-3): DTAVSQTPKYLVTQMGNDKSIKCEQNLGHDTMYWYKQDSKKFLKIMFSYNNKELIINETVPNRFSPKSPDKAHLNLHINSLELGDSAVYFCASSLQAGTAGYTIYFGEGSWLTVV.

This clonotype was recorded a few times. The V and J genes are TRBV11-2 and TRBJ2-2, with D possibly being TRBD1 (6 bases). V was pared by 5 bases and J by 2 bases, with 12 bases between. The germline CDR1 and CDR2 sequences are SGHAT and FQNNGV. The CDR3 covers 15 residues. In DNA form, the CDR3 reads TGTGCCAGCAGCCAATGGACAGTCAACACCGGGGAGCTGTTTTTT. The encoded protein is CASSQWTVNTGELFF.

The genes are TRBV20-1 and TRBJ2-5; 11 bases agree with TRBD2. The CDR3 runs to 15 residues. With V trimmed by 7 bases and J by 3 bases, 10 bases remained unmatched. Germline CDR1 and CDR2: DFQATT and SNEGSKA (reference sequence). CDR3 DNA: TGCAGTGTAACTAGCGGGAGTGGGGAAAAAGAGACCCAGTACTTC. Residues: CSVTSGSGEKETQYF.

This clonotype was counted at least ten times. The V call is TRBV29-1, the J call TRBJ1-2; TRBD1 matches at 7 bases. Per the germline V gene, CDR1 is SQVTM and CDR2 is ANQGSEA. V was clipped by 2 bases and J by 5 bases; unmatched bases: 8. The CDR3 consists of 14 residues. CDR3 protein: CSVENPGQKYGYTF. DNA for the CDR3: TGCAGCGTTGAAAATCCGGGACAGAAATATGGCTACACCTTC.

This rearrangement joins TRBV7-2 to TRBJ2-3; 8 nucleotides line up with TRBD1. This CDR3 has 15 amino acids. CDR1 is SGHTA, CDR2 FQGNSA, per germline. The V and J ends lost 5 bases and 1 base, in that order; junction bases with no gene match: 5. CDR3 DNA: TGTGCCAGCAGCCCCAGGGGGCAGGGCACAGATACGCAGTATTTT. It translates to CASSPRGQGTDTQYF.

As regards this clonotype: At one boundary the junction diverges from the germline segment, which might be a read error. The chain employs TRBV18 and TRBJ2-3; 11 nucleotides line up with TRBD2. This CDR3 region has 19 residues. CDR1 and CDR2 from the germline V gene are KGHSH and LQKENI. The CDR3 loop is CASSPTGTSGRGGTDTQCF. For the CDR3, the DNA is TGTGCCAGCTCACCAACCGGGACTAGCGGCAGGGGAGGCACAGATACGCAGTGTTTT.

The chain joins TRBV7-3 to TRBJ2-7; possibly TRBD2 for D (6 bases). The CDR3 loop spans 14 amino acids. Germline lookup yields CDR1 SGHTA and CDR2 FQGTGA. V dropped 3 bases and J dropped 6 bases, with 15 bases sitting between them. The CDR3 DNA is TGTGCCAGCAGCTTGGTTGCGGGATCGGGCGAGCAGTACTTC. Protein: CASSLVAGSGEQYF. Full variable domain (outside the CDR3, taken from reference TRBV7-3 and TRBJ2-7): GAGVSQTPSNKVTEKGKYVELRCDPISGHTALYWYRQSLGQGPEFLIYFQGTGAADDSGLPNDRFFAVRPEGSVSTLKIQRTERGDSAVYLCASSLVAGSGEQYFGPGTRLTVT.

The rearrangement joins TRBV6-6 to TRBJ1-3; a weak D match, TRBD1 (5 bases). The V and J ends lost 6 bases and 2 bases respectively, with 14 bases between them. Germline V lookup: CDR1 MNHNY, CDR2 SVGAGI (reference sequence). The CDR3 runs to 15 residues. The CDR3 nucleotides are TGTGCCAGCAGAAGAGCCGGGGCGACTGGAAACACCATATATTTT. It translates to CASRRAGATGNTIYF.

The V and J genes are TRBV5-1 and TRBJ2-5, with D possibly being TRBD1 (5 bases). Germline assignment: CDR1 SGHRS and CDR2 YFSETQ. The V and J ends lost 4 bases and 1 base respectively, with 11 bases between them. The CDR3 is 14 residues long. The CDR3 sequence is CASSIKTAQETQYF. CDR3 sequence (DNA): TGCGCCAGCAGCATAAAGACAGCCCAAGAGACCCAGTACTTC.

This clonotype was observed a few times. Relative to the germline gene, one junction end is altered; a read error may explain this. CDR3 amino acids: CASSQVGTGPYNGQFF. The CDR3 nucleotides are TGTGCCAGCAGCCAAGTAGGGACAGGGCCCTACAATGGGCAGTTCTTC. This rearrangement joins TRBV4-2 to TRBJ2-1, with 9 bases lining up with TRBD1. This CDR3 region has 16 residues. Germline CDR1 and CDR2: LGHNA and YNFKEQ.

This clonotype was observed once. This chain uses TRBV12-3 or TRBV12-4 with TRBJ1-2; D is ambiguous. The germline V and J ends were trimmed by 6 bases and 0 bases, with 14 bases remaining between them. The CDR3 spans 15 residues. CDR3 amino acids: CASSPELGANYGYTF. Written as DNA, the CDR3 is TGTGCCAGCAGCCCCGAGTTGGGAGCTAACTATGGCTACACCTTC.

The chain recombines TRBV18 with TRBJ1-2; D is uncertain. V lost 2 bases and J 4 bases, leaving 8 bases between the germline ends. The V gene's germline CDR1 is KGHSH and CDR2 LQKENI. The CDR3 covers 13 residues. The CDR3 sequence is CASSPDRTYGYTF. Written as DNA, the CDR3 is TGTGCCAGCTCACCAGACCGGACCTATGGCTACACCTTC. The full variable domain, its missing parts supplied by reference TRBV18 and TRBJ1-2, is NAGVMQNPRHLVRRRGQEARLRCSPMKGHSHVYWYRQLPEEGLKFMVYLQKENIIDESGMPKERFSAEFPKEGPSILRIQQVVRGDSAAYFCASSPDRTYGYTFGSGTRLTVV.

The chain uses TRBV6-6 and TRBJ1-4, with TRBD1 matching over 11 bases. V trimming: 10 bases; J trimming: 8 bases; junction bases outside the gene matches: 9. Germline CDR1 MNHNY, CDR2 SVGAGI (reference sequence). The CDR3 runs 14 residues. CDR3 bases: TGTGCCACCCGGACAGGGGGCTCGTTAGAAAAACTGTTTTTT. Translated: CATRTGGSLEKLFF.